Below, 7 T cell receptor beta chains from the same sample are listed, as sequenced in a study of CD8+ T cells in alopecia areata. As the sequencing template, cDNA was produced by extracting RNA and reverse transcribing it. Measured with immunoSEQ multiplex PCR; TCRdb has only the in-frame clones, and not every one. The sample shows about 99,000 clones, around 86% of them seen only once. Treatment defined: oral pan-JAK inhibitor, 5-10 mg twice daily. The starting material was CD8+ T cells sorted from blood, obtained between weeks 30 and 35, from a patient treated with tofacitinib. The source is a human donor with alopecia areata.

The J gene is TRBJ1-1, the V gene TRBV13; D possibly corresponds to TRBD1 (6 bases). The CDR3 contains 14 residues. Germline V gives CDR1 PRHDT, CDR2 FYEKMQ (reference sequence). Trimming shortened V by 4 bases and J by 5 bases, and 14 bases separated the two germline ends. The CDR3 region has the DNA TGTGCCAGCAGCTCAAGAAATAGGGGGACTGAAGCTTTCTTT. Its translation is CASSSRNRGTEAFF.

The chain carries TRBV29-1 and TRBJ2-1; the match to TRBD2 covers 11 bases. The length of the CDR3 is 15 residues. The V gene end was trimmed by 3 bases and the J gene end by 2 bases; junction bases not matched to a gene: 3. Germline V gene lookup returns CDR1 SQVTM and CDR2 ANQGSEA. CDR3 in amino acids: CSVEVAGGAYNEQFF. The DNA for the CDR3 is TGCAGCGTTGAGGTAGCGGGAGGGGCCTACAATGAGCAGTTCTTC.

CDR3 nucleotides: TGTGCCAGCAGCGTAGAGGGGACGAACACCGGGGAGCTGTTTTTT. Its protein product is CASSVEGTNTGELFF. V is TRBV9 and J is TRBJ2-2; the D gene is possibly TRBD1 (5 bases). Trimming took off 0 bases at V and 0 bases at J, with 6 bases between the two ends. CDR1 and CDR2 from the germline V gene are SGDLS and YYNGEE. This CDR3 comprises 15 residues.

The chain links TRBV30 to TRBJ1-3; unclear D gene. V lost 8 bases to trimming and J lost 2 bases, with 19 bases between them. Germline loops: CDR1 GTSNPN, CDR2 SVGIG (reference sequence). The CDR3 has 15 residues. The CDR3 bases are TGTGCCCGAGGCGGCAGTTCTACTGCTGGAAACACCATATATTTT. Translation gives CARGGSSTAGNTIYF.

This rearrangement joins TRBV5-6 to TRBJ2-2; TRBD2 matches at 12 bases. The V and J ends lost 4 bases and 5 bases, in that order; junction bases with no gene match: 3. CDR1 SGHDT and CDR2 YYEEEE come from the germline V gene. CDR3 length: 15 amino acids. CDR3 protein: CASSPTSGRTGELFF. Here the CDR3 DNA reads TGTGCCAGCAGCCCGACTAGCGGGAGAACCGGGGAGCTGTTTTTT.

This chain links TRBV6-6 with TRBJ2-7, with 7 bases identical to TRBD2. CDR1 and CDR2 (germline): MNHNY, SVGAGI (reference sequence). The V segment lost 6 bases and the J segment 6 bases; nucleotides outside the gene matches: 14. The CDR3 covers 15 residues. The CDR3 nucleotides read TGTGCCAGCAGGAACGACCGCGGGAGTGGGGTCGAGCAGTACTTC. It specifies CASRNDRGSGVEQYF.

The rearrangement uses TRBV5-6 and TRBJ2-7; 7 bases agree with TRBD1. The CDR3 contains 16 residues. Germline V gene lookup returns CDR1 SGHDT and CDR2 YYEEEE. V lost 4 bases, J lost 3 bases, and 13 bases stayed unmatched. CDR3 in amino acids: CASSRLLGQHLYEQYF. The CDR3 DNA follows: TGTGCCAGCAGCCGACTGTTGGGACAGCACCTCTACGAGCAGTACTTC.